The clone carrying this T cell receptor beta chain was counted ten times or more. This record belongs to a study of CD8+CD57+ T cells in acquired aplastic anemia. It was patients with CD8+CD57+ cell expansion by flow cytometry who were chosen for sequencing. The diagnosis in all patients was severe acquired aplastic anemia. Investigators profiled TCR beta VDJ and CDR3 from genomic DNA template. TCRdb ran MiXCR on the reads and lists one entry per CDR3 protein. This sample yields a few hundred thousand distinct CDR3 sequences, of which approximately 33% are seen a single time; around 0.82% belongs to the top ten. With V trimmed by 7 bases and J by 8 bases, 6 bases remained unmatched. Per germline, CDR1 MNHNS and CDR2 SASEGT. The CDR3 is 13 amino acids.

The clonotype comes from a human donor with aplastic anemia. The V gene is TRBV6-1, the J gene TRBJ1-2; 11 bases agree with TRBD1. The source material was sorted CD4+, CD8+, or CD8+CD57+ T cells (not recorded which) from PBMCs. The CDR3 spells CASTGTGGMGYTF. Here the CDR3 DNA reads TGTGCCAGCACCGGGACAGGGGGTATGGGCTACACCTTC.